Listed below are T cell receptor beta chains from one sample, sequenced in a study of blood T cell repertoires in COVID-19. TCRdb keeps only in-frame clones here, not all; method: immunoSEQ multiplex PCR. The sample lists roughly 290,000 clones, approximately 83% seen once, with 3.5% to 5.5% in the top ten. Source material: PBMCs or T cells enriched from blood (not recorded which). The source of these receptors is a woman aged 25 to 45 who had recovered from COVID-19. The CDR3 runs from the conserved cysteine through the conserved F or W.

J	V	CDR3
TRBJ2-3	TRBV7-9	CASSLSSTTAGGPDTQYF
TRBJ1-2	TRBV30	CAWSTGYGYTF
TRBJ1-2	TRBV10-3	CAISPGTGISSGYTF
TRBJ2-2	TRBV5-4	CASNVGVNTGELFF
TRBJ2-2	TRBV11-2	CASSLASGYRAGTGELFF
TRBJ1-5	TRBV19	CASSIPRDRRRVGNQPQHF
TRBJ1-3	TRBV27	CASSIRQGLGNTIYF
TRBJ2-1	TRBV9	CASSVDPSWDEQFF
TRBJ2-7	TRBV5-6	CASSSEAAGEQYF
TRBJ1-1	TRBV3-1/TRBV3-2	CASSQGGGGTEAFF
TRBJ2-2	TRBV21-1	CASYGHDRGLNTGELFF
TRBJ2-1	TRBV5-4	CASSPGTGSINEQFF
TRBJ1-1	TRBV7-9	CASSLEGVGTEAFF
TRBJ2-5	TRBV4-2	CASSQAPLAGLQETQYF
TRBJ2-2	TRBV11-2	CASIPPVNTGELFF
TRBJ1-2	TRBV30	CACIQGSNDGYTF
TRBJ1-5	TRBV5-1	CASSLDGVNQPQHF
TRBJ1-2	TRBV19	CASSIFGTGEAFGYTF
TRBJ2-3	TRBV2	CASSPGQRGTDTQYF
TRBJ1-5	TRBV30	CAWSVSLRAQHF
TRBJ1-3	TRBV28	CASSFTDVGQRNTIYF
TRBJ2-3	TRBV7-3	CASSVQGGFSDTQYF
TRBJ1-6	TRBV28	CASSQLGGAGNSPLHF
TRBJ1-2	TRBV6-5	CASSPDRAYGYTF
TRBJ2-1	TRBV5-5	CASTPFSGIRNEQFF
TRBJ2-5	TRBV27	CASSLEETQYF
TRBJ2-3	TRBV30	CAWSRGTTDTQYF
TRBJ2-5	TRBV5-1	CASSSGEETQYF